The 3 T cell receptor beta chains given below trace back to one sample, sequenced in a study of T cell repertoires in cytomegalovirus infection. A single record per CDR3 protein comes from TCRdb applying MiXCR to the reads. The data hold just under 300,000 distinct CDR3 sequences, with around 10% observed a single time. Source material: PBMCs. All receptors derive from a human donor in good health (CMV status not recorded). Some clones in this sample may be carry-over from other donors' samples.

In this sample, this clonotype turned up many times. V and J are TRBV2 and TRBJ1-4; D might be TRBD1 (5 bases). Germline values: CDR1 SNHLY, CDR2 FYNNEI. V gave up 7 bases and J gave up 5 bases, with 14 bases separating them. This CDR3 comprises 14 residues. DNA for the CDR3: TGTGCCAGCAAGTACCAGGGTGCCAATGAAAAACTGTTTTTT. Its protein is CASKYQGANEKLFF.

In this sample, this clonotype turned up a few times. CDR3 sequence reads: CASSPGQYSNQPQHF. CDR3 coding DNA: TGTGCCAGCAGCCCTGGACAGTATAGCAATCAGCCCCAGCATTTT. The rearrangement joins TRBV7-9 to TRBJ1-5; D perhaps matches TRBD1 (6 bases). The CDR3 is 15 residues long. The V gene's germline CDR1 is SEHNR and CDR2 FQNEAQ (reference sequence). V was clipped by 5 bases and J by 0 bases, with 11 bases between them.

This clonotype was seen many times. The DNA of the CDR3 is TGTGCCAGCAGCTTAGGGTTACGGGGGGATACGCAGTATTTT. This translates into CASSLGLRGDTQYF. This chain links TRBV7-8 with TRBJ2-3; weak D call: TRBD2 (6 bases). Germline V CDR1 and CDR2: SGHVS, FQNEAQ. Trimming took 1 base from V and 6 from J, leaving 11 bases between them. The CDR3 is 14 residues long.